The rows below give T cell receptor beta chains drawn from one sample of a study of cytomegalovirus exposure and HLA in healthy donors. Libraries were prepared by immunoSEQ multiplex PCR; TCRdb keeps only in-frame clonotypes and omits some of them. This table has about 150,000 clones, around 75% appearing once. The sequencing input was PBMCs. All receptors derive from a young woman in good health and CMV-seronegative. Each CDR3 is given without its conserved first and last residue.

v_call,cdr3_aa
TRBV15,ATSRDSSGGTEAF
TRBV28,ASSWAGGPDTQY
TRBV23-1,ASSQKPVIQGKRSGNTIY
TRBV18,ASSPTTGELF
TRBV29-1,SATRLAGGRDTQY
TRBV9,ASSEENSGNTIY
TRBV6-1,ASSSYRDSNTEAF
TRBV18,ASSPPQGGTYEQY
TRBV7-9,ASSFSPSWTGRGLYGYT
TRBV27,ASSLSFRGLATHNEQF
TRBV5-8,ASSLVYPTGEQY
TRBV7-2,ASSLAERQGFGYT